This is a list of T cell receptor beta chains from one sample in a study of T cell responses to AZD1222 COVID-19 vaccine. Profiling relied on immunoSEQ multiplex PCR, and the TCRdb table lists in-frame clones only, not all of them. Here the sample spans 130,000 to 150,000 clones, roughly 80% being singletons. Sequenced here: peripheral blood, sampled on day 0 of MenACWY control vaccination. All receptors come from an adult in good health. The CDR3 runs from the conserved cysteine through the conserved F or W. The order of the fields is CDR3 length, clone size, V gene, D gene, J gene, CDR3 protein, CDR3 DNA. D genes are given only for firm matches. Only part of the rows carry a size: once, few, many, or a class if the clone is expanded.

>11|-|TRBV20-1|-|TRBJ1-1
CSGYGQTEAFF
TGCAGTGGTTACGGACAGACTGAAGCTTTCTTT
>13|-|TRBV30|-|TRBJ1-2
CAWSRAGSYGYTF
TGTGCCTGGAGTAGGGCAGGGTCCTATGGCTACACCTTC
>15|-|TRBV6-5|TRBD2|TRBJ2-1
CASSYSPSGVNEQFF
TGTGCCAGCAGTTACTCTCCGAGCGGGGTCAATGAGCAGTTCTTC
>12|-|TRBV5-6|-|TRBJ1-5
CASSLRYQPQHF
TGTGCCAGCAGCTTACGGTATCAGCCCCAGCATTTT
>14|-|TRBV5-6|-|TRBJ1-4
CATREFATNEKLFF
TGTGCCACCCGCGAGTTCGCAACTAATGAAAAACTGTTTTTT
>11|few|TRBV12-3/TRBV12-4|TRBD1|TRBJ1-1
CATTGETEAFF
TGTGCCACGACAGGGGAGACTGAAGCTTTCTTT
>12|-|TRBV3-1/TRBV3-2|TRBD1|TRBJ1-2
CASGTGQGGYTF
TGTGCCAGCGGCACTGGACAGGGAGGCTACACCTTC
>15|-|TRBV6-5|TRBD2|TRBJ2-1
CASRLRGGRVNEQFF
TGTGCCAGCAGATTACGGGGGGGCCGTGTAAATGAGCAGTTCTTC
>15|-|TRBV19|TRBD1|TRBJ1-2
CASTRTGGNPYGYTF
TGTGCCAGTACCCGGACAGGGGGCAATCCCTATGGCTACACCTTC
>14|-|TRBV5-6|-|TRBJ2-3
CASSGRGRTDTQYF
TGTGCCAGCAGCGGCCGTGGGCGCACAGATACGCAGTATTTT
>13|many|TRBV7-9|-|TRBJ1-1
CASSIRSNTEAFF
TGTGCCAGCAGCATCAGGTCGAACACTGAAGCTTTCTTT
>16|-|TRBV18|TRBD1|TRBJ1-5
CASSPGQPYSNQPQHF
TGTGCCAGCTCCCCGGGACAGCCGTATAGCAATCAGCCCCAGCATTTT
>15|-|TRBV2|TRBD1|TRBJ2-3
CASRAGQGHTDTQYF
TGTGCCAGCAGGGCTGGACAGGGACACACAGATACGCAGTATTTT
>15|-|TRBV6-5|-|TRBJ2-3
CASSYSGGFTDTQYF
TGTGCCAGCAGTTACTCTGGGGGCTTCACAGATACGCAGTATTTT
>18|-|TRBV5-1|-|TRBJ2-5
CAPALALGGTEGQETQYF
TGCGCCCCTGCATTAGCCCTTGGAGGGACGGAAGGACAAGAGACCCAGTACTTC
>13|-|TRBV12-3/TRBV12-4|-|TRBJ1-1
CASSLGVNTEAFF
TGTGCCAGCAGCTTGGGAGTGAACACTGAAGCTTTCTTT
>14|once|TRBV2|TRBD1|TRBJ1-5
CASSGTGELQPQHF
TGTGCCAGCAGTGGGACAGGGGAGTTGCAGCCCCAGCATTTT
>16|once|TRBV6-5|TRBD1|TRBJ1-1
CASSWGTGTALNEAFF
TGTGCCAGCAGTTGGGGAACCGGGACAGCGCTCAATGAAGCTTTCTTT
>14|-|TRBV5-8|-|TRBJ2-1
CASRGGGPYNEQFF
TGTGCCAGCAGGGGTGGAGGCCCCTACAATGAGCAGTTCTTC
>15|-|TRBV29-1|TRBD2|TRBJ2-5
CRSRGRAVPQETQYF
TGCAGAAGCCGGGGGAGGGCCGTTCCTCAAGAGACCCAGTACTTC
>12|once|TRBV7-9|TRBD1|TRBJ1-1
CASSTGGDEAFF
TGTGCCAGCAGCACAGGGGGGGATGAAGCTTTCTTT
>13|-|TRBV5-1|-|TRBJ2-1
CASSPLSSDEQFF
TGCGCCAGCAGCCCGTTGTCGAGCGATGAGCAGTTCTTC
>15|-|TRBV18|-|TRBJ1-5
CASSPDQASNQPQHF
TGTGCCAGCTCCCCGGACCAGGCGAGCAATCAGCCCCAGCATTTT
>14|-|TRBV28|-|TRBJ1-2
CASSFSTANYGYTF
TGTGCCAGCAGTTTCTCCACAGCTAACTATGGCTACACCTTC
>16|-|TRBV27|TRBD2|TRBJ2-1
CASPSRTREGYNEQFF
TGTGCCAGCCCTAGCCGGACTAGAGAAGGCTACAATGAGCAGTTCTTC
>18|-|TRBV6-6|-|TRBJ1-6
CASSRDVGAGSLYSPLHF
TGTGCCAGCAGCCGAGATGTGGGTGCTGGTAGTTTGTATTCACCCCTCCACTTT
>15|-|TRBV5-1|TRBD2|TRBJ2-3
CASSLGRGGTDTQYF
TGCGCCAGCAGCTTGGGACGGGGGGGCACAGATACGCAGTATTTT
>14|-|TRBV30|TRBD1|TRBJ1-5
CAWSRTGPPQPQHF
TGTGCCTGGAGTCGGACAGGGCCGCCTCAGCCCCAGCATTTT
>14|-|TRBV7-9|-|TRBJ2-5
CASSATGRGETQYF
TGTGCCAGCAGTGCGACAGGGAGGGGGGAGACCCAGTACTTC
>14|once|TRBV3-1/TRBV3-2|-|TRBJ2-2
CASSHTANTGELFF
TGTGCCAGCAGCCACACAGCGAACACCGGGGAGCTGTTTTTT
>15|few|TRBV28|TRBD2|TRBJ2-1
CASSPTSERRNEQFF
TGTGCCAGCAGTCCTACTAGCGAAAGAAGGAATGAGCAGTTCTTC
>15|once|TRBV2|-|TRBJ2-2
CASSQQGSGTGELFF
TGTGCCAGCAGCCAACAGGGTTCGGGCACCGGGGAGCTGTTTTTT
>15|-|TRBV9|-|TRBJ2-6
CASSVVGTGANVLTF
TGTGCCAGCAGCGTAGTGGGGACTGGGGCCAACGTCCTGACTTTC
>13|-|TRBV7-9|-|TRBJ1-2
CASSQTETYGYTF
TGTGCCAGCAGCCAGACAGAGACCTATGGCTACACCTTC
>14|-|TRBV9|TRBD2|TRBJ2-1
CASSPVLASNEQFF
TGTGCCAGCAGCCCCGTACTAGCGAGCAATGAGCAGTTCTTC
>13|once|TRBV7-3|-|TRBJ1-3
CASSLKSGNTIYF
TGTGCCAGCAGCTTAAAATCTGGAAACACCATATATTTT
>12|-|TRBV2|-|TRBJ2-1
CASRAENNEQFF
TGTGCCAGCCGGGCGGAAAACAATGAGCAGTTCTTC
>20|-|TRBV7-8|TRBD1|TRBJ1-6
CASSPRVSRGRTGPGPPLHF
TGTGCCAGCAGCCCACGAGTATCCCGGGGGAGGACAGGACCGGGGCCACCCCTCCACTTT
>12|-|TRBV3-1/TRBV3-2|-|TRBJ2-3
CASSQVADTQYF
TGTGCCAGCAGCCAGGTCGCAGATACGCAGTATTTT
>14|once|TRBV28|TRBD1|TRBJ2-1
CASSWGQVRNEQFF
TGTGCCAGCAGTTGGGGACAGGTTAGAAATGAGCAGTTCTTC
>13|-|TRBV29-1|TRBD2|TRBJ2-7
CSGGGVEAYEQYF
TGCAGCGGGGGGGGTGTTGAGGCCTACGAGCAGTACTTC
>14|-|TRBV5-5|TRBD1|TRBJ1-4
CASSRTGSNERLFF
TGTGCCAGCAGCCGGACAGGGAGTAATGAAAGGCTGTTTTTT
>17|-|TRBV19|TRBD1|TRBJ2-1
CASSKNAGTVKYNEQFF
TGTGCCAGTAGTAAGAACGCCGGGACAGTAAAGTACAATGAGCAGTTCTTC
>16|-|TRBV11-1|TRBD1|TRBJ2-2
CASSFLGQTNTGELFF
TGTGCCAGCAGCTTTTTGGGACAGACCAACACCGGGGAGCTGTTTTTT
>17|few|TRBV7-7|-|TRBJ1-1
CASSLDCAAPKNTEAFF
TGTGCCAGCAGCTTAGATTGCGCGGCCCCCAAGAACACTGAAGCTTTCTTT
>14|-|TRBV28|TRBD1|TRBJ2-2
CASTLGGLTGELFF
TGTGCCAGCACCTTAGGGGGCCTCACCGGGGAGCTGTTTTTT
>13|-|TRBV2|-|TRBJ1-1
CASSVVRNTEAFF
TGTGCCAGCAGTGTTGTACGGAACACTGAAGCTTTCTTT
>13|-|TRBV3-1/TRBV3-2|-|TRBJ2-5
CASSQRVRETQYF
TGTGCCAGCAGCCAAAGGGTTAGGGAGACCCAGTACTTC
>16|few|TRBV9|-|TRBJ2-3
CASSVDPRPITDTQYF
TGTGCCAGCAGCGTAGATCCCCGACCCATCACAGATACGCAGTATTTT
>13|-|TRBV29-1|TRBD1|TRBJ2-5
CSGGTGLQETQYF
TGCAGCGGGGGGACAGGCCTCCAAGAGACCCAGTACTTC
>16|-|TRBV5-1|-|TRBJ1-4
CASSLMGTGSNEKLFF
TGCGCCAGCAGCTTGATGGGGACGGGATCTAATGAAAAACTGTTTTTT